Below are 26 T cell receptor beta chains sequenced from a single sample in a study of control samples from healthy donors and cancer patients (TCRdb year 2020). The library was prepared using the immunoSEQ multiplex PCR assay. TCRdb took this table from immuneACCESS and kept in-frame rearrangements with V and J called. Such tables lack part of the clones; where checked against another copy, unresolved V genes explain under half of the gap, and the rest is unexplained. In all, the sample holds tens of thousands of clones, and 79% of those were seen once. Roughly a fifth of the sample is taken by the ten largest. Sequenced input: PBMCs. Every receptor here comes from a man in his sixties with head and neck cancer.

The chain uses TRBV6-1 and TRBJ1-1, with a tentative D call TRBD1 (5 bases). V lost 1 base, J lost 9 bases, and 6 bases lay in between. Germline loops: CDR1 MNHNS, CDR2 SASEGT. The CDR3 is 11 amino acids. CDR3 loop: CASSEGDQAFF. Written as DNA, the CDR3 is TGTGCCAGCAGTGAAGGGGACCAAGCTTTCTTT.

This clone was counted between two and nine times. The V call is TRBV27, the J call TRBJ2-2, with 9 bases identical to TRBD1. The length of the CDR3 is 15 residues. Germline loops: CDR1 MNHEY, CDR2 SMNVEV (reference sequence). Trimming removed 7 bases from V and 6 bases from J; junction bases left unmatched: 9. The CDR3: CASNPGQGTAGELFF. The CDR3 bases are TGTGCCAGCAACCCGGGACAGGGAACGGCCGGGGAGCTGTTTTTT.

V usage is TRBV3-1 (or the pseudogene TRBV3-2) and J usage is TRBJ1-2; D unresolved. V was trimmed by 4 bases and J by 2 bases, leaving 23 bases between them. The CDR3 covers 18 residues. The germline CDR1 and CDR2 sequences are LGHDT and YNNKEL (reference sequence). The CDR3 reads CASSPAFSWTLPNYGYTF. The CDR3 DNA reads as TGTGCCAGCAGCCCAGCGTTCTCGTGGACTCTACCAAACTATGGCTACACCTTC.

This clone showed up just once. The chain is built from TRBV5-1 and TRBJ2-1, with D tentatively TRBD2 (5 bases). Germline CDR1 and CDR2: SGHRS and YFSETQ. The CDR3 length is 16 residues. Between the trimmed V and J ends, which lost 0 bases and 4 bases, there was a span of 14 bases. DNA for the CDR3: TGCGCCAGCAGCTTGGATGTGCGGACTGCTTACAATGAGCAGTTCTTC. Translation gives CASSLDVRTAYNEQFF. Based on the CDR3 plus reference TRBV5-1 and TRBJ2-1, the full variable domain is KAGVTQTPRYLIKTRGQQVTLSCSPISGHRSVSWYQQTPGQGLQFLFEYFSETQRNKGNFPGRFSGRQFSNSRSEMNVSTLELGDSALYLCASSLDVRTAYNEQFFGPGTRLTVL.

V and J are TRBV7-6 and TRBJ1-1; the D gene is possibly TRBD1 (6 bases). Trimming cost V 1 base and J 7 bases, with 16 bases left between them. Germline assignment: CDR1 SGHVS and CDR2 FNYEAQ. The CDR3 consists of 15 residues. This CDR3 reads CASSLGSGGQSEAFF. CDR3 sequence (DNA): TGTGCCAGCAGCTTAGGTTCCGGGGGGCAAAGTGAAGCTTTCTTT.

The CDR3 DNA sequence: TGTGCCAGCAGTGAATATGTCCGGGGAGGTACGCAGTATTTT. It specifies CASSEYVRGGTQYF. J is TRBJ2-3 and V is TRBV25-1; TRBD2 is a possible D gene (6 bases). Germline assignment: CDR1 MGHDK and CDR2 SYGVNS. The CDR3 runs 14 residues. Trimming removed 0 bases from V and 8 bases from J, with 12 bases in between.

The chain employs TRBV29-1 and TRBJ2-7; D is possibly TRBD1 (5 bases). Germline-derived CDR1 and CDR2 are SQVTM and ANQGSEA. The CDR3 sequence is 14 residues long. Trimming removed 0 bases at V and 2 bases at J, with 11 bases between. The CDR3 spells CSVEEGRQTYEQYF. The CDR3 coding sequence is TGCAGCGTTGAAGAAGGTCGACAGACCTACGAGCAGTACTTC.

The rearrangement uses TRBV5-5 and TRBJ2-7; D might be TRBD1 or TRBD2, each matching 5 bases. Germline V gene data show CDR1 as SGHKS and CDR2 as YYEKEE (reference sequence). V was pared by 4 bases and J by 4 bases, with 18 bases between. The length of the CDR3 is 15 residues. Here the CDR3 DNA reads TGTGCCAGCAGCAGCCTGCCCGGGACCGGTTACGAGCAGTACTTC. Translated, it gives CASSSLPGTGYEQYF. Drawing the rest from reference TRBV5-5 and TRBJ2-7, the complete variable domain is DAGVTQSPTHLIKTRGQQVTLRCSPISGHKSVSWYQQVLGQGPQFIFQYYEKEERGRGNFPDRFSARQFPNYSSELNVNALLLGDSALYLCASSSLPGTGYEQYFGPGTRLTVT.

The chain is built from TRBV18 and TRBJ1-6; TRBD1 is a possible D gene (5 bases). The V and J ends lost 4 bases and 6 bases respectively, with 13 bases between them. This CDR3 region has 15 residues. The germline CDR1 and CDR2 sequences are KGHSH and LQKENI. This CDR3 is CASSRRDGRNSPLHF. The CDR3 region has the DNA TGTGCCAGCTCACGCCGGGACGGCCGTAATTCACCCCTCCACTTT.

This chain links TRBV3-1 (or the pseudogene TRBV3-2) with TRBJ1-1, with 11 bases fitting TRBD1. CDR3 length: 16 amino acids. J was trimmed by 3 bases and V by 6 bases; bases with no gene match: 9. Germline V CDR1 and CDR2: LGHDT, YNNKEL (reference sequence). CDR3 in amino acids: CASSAGTGGWYTEAFF. DNA for the CDR3: TGTGCCAGCAGTGCCGGGACAGGGGGATGGTACACTGAAGCTTTCTTT.

The gene calls are TRBV7-2 and TRBJ2-2; D not certain. Germline CDR1 SGHTA, CDR2 FQGNSA. Between the trimmed V and J ends, which lost 5 bases and 1 base, there was a span of 8 bases. The CDR3 is made up of 14 amino acids. CDR3 in amino acids: CASSPAGNTGELFF. The DNA of the CDR3 is TGTGCCAGCAGCCCAGCAGGGAACACCGGGGAGCTGTTTTTT. Full variable domain (outside the CDR3, taken from reference TRBV7-2 and TRBJ2-2): GAGVSQSPSNKVTEKGKDVELRCDPISGHTALYWYRQSLGQGLEFLIYFQGNSAPDKSGLPSDRFSAERTGGSVSTLTIQRTQQEDSAVYLCASSPAGNTGELFFGEGSRLTVL.

The V gene is TRBV5-1, the J gene TRBJ1-3; no clear D. Germline V lookup: CDR1 SGHRS, CDR2 YFSETQ. Trimming cost V 0 bases and J 1 base, with 8 bases left between them. The CDR3 loop spans 15 amino acids. In DNA form, the CDR3 reads TGCGCCAGCAGCTTGGGTTCTGGTTCTGGAAACACCATATATTTT. Its protein is CASSLGSGSGNTIYF.

The gene calls are TRBV5-8 and TRBJ2-7; no firm D call. The germline gives CDR1 SGHTS, CDR2 YDEGEE. Trimming stripped 4 bases from V and 3 bases from J, with 5 bases between. This CDR3 comprises 11 residues. The CDR3 spells CASSLHYEQYF. The CDR3 coding sequence is TGTGCCAGCAGCCTCCACTACGAGCAGTACTTC. The complete variable domain, with remaining parts taken from reference TRBV5-8 and TRBJ2-7, reads EAGVTQSPTHLIKTRGQQATLRCSPISGHTSVYWYQQALGLGLQFLLWYDEGEERNRGNFPPRFSGRQFPNYSSELNVNALELEDSALYLCASSLHYEQYFGPGTRLTVT.

This chain connects TRBV4-1 to TRBJ1-4; 10 nucleotides line up with TRBD1. The CDR3 spans 15 residues. J gave up 4 bases and V 3 bases, and 2 bases lay outside the gene matches. CDR1 and CDR2 (germline): MGHRA, YSYEKL. CDR3 sequence (DNA): TGCGCCAGCAGCCATGGACAGGGGGTTAATGAAAAACTGTTTTTT. Protein: CASSHGQGVNEKLFF.

The chain recombines TRBV29-1 with TRBJ1-2, with TRBD1 as a possible D gene (5 bases). Germline CDR1 reads SQVTM; CDR2 reads ANQGSEA. This CDR3 has 15 residues. Between the trimmed V and J ends, which lost 2 bases and 7 bases, there was a span of 20 bases. In nucleotides, the CDR3 is TGCAGCGTTGAACCTCGTTGGGGGAATAGAGGTGGCTACACCTTC. This encodes CSVEPRWGNRGGYTF.

The chain carries TRBV10-1 and TRBJ2-3, with a weak D call TRBD1 (5 bases). Germline V CDR1 and CDR2: WNHNN, SYGVQD (reference sequence). The V end lost 4 bases, the J end lost 5 bases, and 13 bases lay between the germline ends. The CDR3 loop spans 14 amino acids. The CDR3 protein is CASSGSPQGDTQYF. CDR3 coding DNA: TGCGCCAGCAGTGGCTCACCTCAGGGAGATACGCAGTATTTT.

The chain employs TRBV28 and TRBJ1-2; D not resolved. This CDR3 has 15 residues. V was trimmed by 1 base and J by 11 bases, leaving 20 bases between them. The V gene's germline CDR1 is MDHEN and CDR2 SYDVKM. The CDR3 reads CASSLSINVWPPYTF. The CDR3 DNA sequence: TGTGCCAGCAGTTTATCGATTAATGTTTGGCCTCCGTACACCTTC.

This clone has only a few counts. The chain links TRBV11-2 to TRBJ1-3, with no clear D. Trimming took off 4 bases at V and 0 bases at J, with 19 bases between the two ends. Germline loops: CDR1 SGHAT, CDR2 FQNNGV. The CDR3 length is 18 residues. Written as DNA, the CDR3 is TGTGCCAGCAGCTCCCTAGGGCTGGGTTTGAGCTCTGGAAACACCATATATTTT. It encodes CASSSLGLGLSSGNTIYF.

The genes are TRBV27 and TRBJ2-5; the D gene could be TRBD1 or TRBD2 (6 bases each). The CDR3 has 16 residues. Germline V gene lookup returns CDR1 MNHEY and CDR2 SMNVEV (reference sequence). Trimming took 0 bases from V and 5 from J, leaving 16 bases between them. CDR3 protein: CASSLSGGFSSETQYF. CDR3 DNA: TGTGCCAGCAGTTTATCGGGGGGCTTCAGTTCGGAGACCCAGTACTTC.

This chain joins TRBV2 and TRBJ2-7, with D uncertain. Germline V gene sequence: CDR1 SNHLY, CDR2 FYNNEI. The CDR3 is made up of 15 amino acids. Deletions cut 4 bases from V and 5 bases from J, with 18 bases between. The CDR3, as DNA: TGTGCCAGCAGTGGGCCCCCGAATGCCTGGGACGAGCAGTACTTC. Protein: CASSGPPNAWDEQYF.

J is TRBJ1-2 and V is TRBV5-6; 7 bases agree with TRBD1. J gave up 4 bases and V 3 bases, and 3 bases lay outside the gene matches. The CDR3 runs 13 residues. The germline gives CDR1 SGHDT, CDR2 YYEEEE. CDR3 in amino acids: CASSYGTAYGYTF. The CDR3 nucleotides read TGTGCCAGCAGCTACGGGACAGCCTATGGCTACACCTTC.

The gene calls are TRBV7-9 and TRBJ2-7; 7 bases align to TRBD1. Germline V CDR1 and CDR2: SEHNR, FQNEAQ (reference sequence). There are 16 residues in the CDR3. V lost 0 bases to trimming and J lost 6 bases; unmatched junction nucleotides: 11. CDR3 sequence: CASSLAGKTGVREQYF. In nucleotides, the CDR3 is TGTGCCAGCAGCTTAGCTGGGAAAACAGGGGTACGCGAGCAGTACTTC.

The sample holds a few counts of this clone. This sequence joins TRBV5-4 and TRBJ2-7, with TRBD1 matching 10 bases. The length of the CDR3 is 14 residues. CDR1 is SGHNT, CDR2 YYREEE, per germline (reference sequence). V shed 0 bases and J 3 bases; nucleotides not matched to a gene: 0. The CDR3 DNA follows: TGTGCCAGCAGCTTGGGGGACAGGGGCTACGAGCAGTACTTC. This encodes CASSLGDRGYEQYF.

The chain employs TRBV5-1 and TRBJ2-1; a weak D match, TRBD2 (5 bases). V dropped 0 bases and J dropped 2 bases, with 9 bases sitting between them. The V gene's germline CDR1 is SGHRS and CDR2 YFSETQ. This CDR3 spans 15 amino acids. CDR3 region: CASSLVGEAYNEQFF. Written as DNA, the CDR3 is TGCGCCAGCAGCTTGGTCGGGGAAGCCTACAATGAGCAGTTCTTC.

The chain carries TRBV4-1 and TRBJ2-6, with 8 bases identical to TRBD1. CDR1 and CDR2 from the germline V gene are MGHRA and YSYEKL. The CDR3 extends over 17 amino acids. V was clipped by 1 base and J by 3 bases; unmatched bases: 5. CDR3 in amino acids: CASSQGGGTGGANVLTF. The CDR3 DNA sequence: TGCGCCAGCAGCCAAGGTGGAGGGACAGGTGGGGCCAACGTCCTGACTTTC.

The chain is built from TRBV5-6 and TRBJ1-1, with D unresolved. Trimming stripped 0 bases from V and 1 base from J, with 7 bases between. Looked up from germline, CDR1 is SGHDT and CDR2 is YYEEEE. The CDR3 is 14 residues long. The CDR3 loop is CASSLVGKNTEAFF. As DNA, the CDR3 is TGTGCCAGCAGCTTGGTCGGAAAGAACACTGAAGCTTTCTTT. Full variable domain (missing parts from reference TRBV5-6 and TRBJ1-1): DAGVTQSPTHLIKTRGQQVTLRCSPKSGHDTVSWYQQALGQGPQFIFQYYEEEERQRGNFPDRFSGHQFPNYSSELNVNALLLGDSALYLCASSLVGKNTEAFFGQGTRLTVV.